The T cell receptor (beta chain) under discussion was sequenced for a study of blood T cell repertoires in COVID-19. In the study overall: PBMCs, B-cell-depleted T cells, or T cells provided the cDNA or gDNA that made up the material.

This table comes from immunoSEQ multiplex PCR, and its TCRdb copy is limited to in-frame clones, with some not included. The sample lists some 160,000 clones; about 80% were seen once. This CDR3 comprises 15 residues. Trimming removed 5 bases from V and 1 base from J; junction bases left unmatched: 5. Per the germline V gene, CDR1 is SGHRS and CDR2 is YFSETQ. V is TRBV5-1 and J is TRBJ2-2; TRBD1 agrees at 7 bases. This sequence was found in a man between 65 and 79 years old who had recovered from COVID-19. Source material: peripheral blood. Here the CDR3 reads CASRQGVLNTGELFF. CDR3 coding DNA: TGCGCCAGCAGGCAGGGGGTATTGAACACCGGGGAGCTGTTTTTT. Filled out from reference TRBV5-1 and TRBJ2-2, the complete variable domain reads KAGVTQTPRYLIKTRGQQVTLSCSPISGHRSVSWYQQTPGQGLQFLFEYFSETQRNKGNFPGRFSGRQFSNSRSEMNVSTLELGDSALYLCASRQGVLNTGELFFGEGSRLTVL.